The TCR beta chain described here comes from a study of human T cells and chemical hapten exposure. Across the whole study: Epicutaneous patch tests delivered 0.01% DPC to the upper back, with evaluation at 6 days.

The time point was: patch test 2, 6 weeks after DPC sensitization. Treatment specified: therapeutic diphenylcyclopropenone sensitization with weekly scalp DPC. It was unfractionated whole blood from which total RNA was extracted. Study outcomes and limitations: Given that the donors had alopecia, their immune response may differ from that seen in healthy people.

CDR1 is DFQATT and CDR2 is SNEGSKA in the germline V gene (reference sequence). The CDR3 extends over 14 amino acids. The V and J ends lost 3 bases and 2 bases respectively, with 11 bases between them. TCRdb itself ran the RACE reads through MiXCR, one entry per CDR3 protein. The table lists 69,000 or so distinct CDR3 sequences, about a tenth of them singletons, with about 6.9% in the top ten. The table lists this clonotype with a few counts. Its cognate antigen is unknown. The source was whole blood, collected in connection with sensitization to the hapten diphenylcyclopropenone (DPC). The receptor's source is a woman aged 45-65 years with alopecia areata. Some clones in this sample may be carry-over from other donors' samples. The genes are TRBV20-1 and TRBJ1-5; a weak D match, TRBD1 (6 bases). The CDR3 loop reads CSASSRGGNQPQHF. In DNA form, the CDR3 reads TGCAGTGCTAGTTCTAGGGGGGGCAATCAGCCCCAGCATTTT.